This note documents a single TCR beta chain sequence. Antigen unknown. Unique molecular identifiers were used to barcode this TCRbeta library. TCRdb reprocessed the PCR reads with MiXCR, giving one entry per CDR3 protein. The data contain about 540,000 distinct CDR3 sequences, 25% to 30% of them singletons. The source of the sample is a study of T-cell reconstitution after alpha-beta-depleted transplantation in children. Unmatched junction bases numbered 6, after V lost 4 bases and J lost 4 bases. This CDR3 has 16 amino acids. Germline assignment: CDR1 SGHRS and CDR2 YFSETQ. Study results and caveats: Day-60 TCRbeta diversity that was high in some patients was derived from surviving recipient T cells and thymic progenitors. T-cell counts and diversity were attributed mostly to newly produced T cells one year after transplant. Expanded clones from the graft, numbering several hundred, reportedly supplied alpha-beta T cells about two months after transplant.

The clonotype comes from a boy in the first two years of life with Wiskott-Aldrich syndrome, due to receive a stem cell transplant. Specimen: PBMCs, collected before TCRalphabeta/CD19-depleted stem cell transplant. This chain links TRBV5-1 with TRBJ2-2; 11 nucleotides line up with TRBD1. The CDR3 spells CASSQGQGAITGELFF. Here the CDR3 DNA reads TGCGCCAGCAGCCAAGGACAGGGGGCGATCACCGGGGAGCTGTTTTTT.